A selection of T cell receptor beta chains follows, all from one sample in a study of persistence of HIV-infected CD4 T cells. Their antigens are not known. Using immunoSEQ multiplex PCR, the repertoire was profiled, and TCRdb retains in-frame clones only, with some absent. This sample has 15,000 to 25,000 clones; 70% to 80% occur once, and the top ten carry roughly 7%. The sequences come from CD4+ T cells sorted from PBMCs after approximately 19-hour stimulation, collected from a patient who received antiretroviral therapy. These receptors were collected from an adult man with HIV who was CMV-seropositive. CDR3s leave out the opening cysteine and the closing phenylalanine or tryptophan. Part of the rows lack a size; the others show once, few, many or a class for expanded clones.

v_call | clone_size | cdr3_aa
TRBV7-6 | - | ASSLGQPYEQY
TRBV6-5 | - | ASSNTDTQY
TRBV5-1 | few | ASSLRSGQESPLH
TRBV20-1 | - | SASSTSGGYNEQF
TRBV6-6 | - | ASSQTGGTDTQY
TRBV5-1 | - | ASSLRQGSTEAF
TRBV28 | - | ASSSPGSPGTDTQY
TRBV20-1 | once | SARGTYGYT
TRBV5-1 | few | ASSLRGQDGYT
TRBV9 | - | ASSVNRLGDTEAF
TRBV9 | - | ASSVVKGRGEAF
TRBV6-5 | - | ASSTRAGELF
TRBV7-8 | - | ASSLTEGSEAF
TRBV7-9 | - | ASSSATTGGGGYT
TRBV9 | - | ASSVGWINQPQH
TRBV5-1 | - | ASSLAQAGTEAF
TRBV5-4 | - | ASSLGADPSSPQH
TRBV3-1/TRBV3-2 | - | ASSQIQGNTEAF
TRBV7-9 | - | ASSLVSGRDTEAF
TRBV19 | - | ASRPTGSSGNTIY
TRBV27 | once | ASSLSITGSGANVLT
TRBV19 | - | ASSIQGEGGPNQPQH
TRBV10-3 | - | ATRPGQNSYEQY
TRBV13 | - | ASSLYREFYNEQY
TRBV18 | - | ASSPRVQETQY
TRBV3-1/TRBV3-2 | once | ASSQDISSYEQY
TRBV4-2 | few | ASSQVIGVNSGNTIY
TRBV2 | - | ASSERDRGAAF
TRBV3-1/TRBV3-2 | few | ASATAALTDTQY
TRBV6-5 | - | ASSYQRRPYNEQF
TRBV28 | - | ASSWVQGYEQF
TRBV27 | - | ASSLSGGTYEQY
TRBV4-1 | few | ASSQEVGTLNSPLH
TRBV6-5 | - | ASSYTGHPDQPQH
TRBV6-5 | - | ASSLTSGFLNEQF
TRBV5-1 | once | ASSAGTGGRDTQY
TRBV19 | - | ASSMSGTATYEQY
TRBV6-5 | - | ASQFTVKGFGELF
TRBV19 | once | ASSIAQGLTDTQY
TRBV7-8 | few | ASSPDTLSYEQY
TRBV5-4 | - | ASSFAPPRDTQY
TRBV18 | - | ASSPSLAGGDAGELF
TRBV2 | - | ASKGNRGGAGTGELF
TRBV18 | - | ASSRGTGGPNTEAF
TRBV27 | - | ASSKGPTTDEKLF
TRBV19 | - | ASDLMQGRNQPQH
TRBV5-1 | - | ASSFNSPGIVNEKLF
TRBV19 | medium-sized | ASSISTGGTGELF
TRBV25-1 | - | ASSEYGGDTYEQY
TRBV7-2 | - | ASSSAGTRSSYEQY
TRBV24-1 | - | ATSATENGYT
TRBV5-1 | - | ASSGGTGNTEAF
TRBV7-2 | - | ASSHPPGTGTNEQF
TRBV4-1 | few | ASSQQAGPGNTIY
TRBV29-1 | - | SVEKGGSRKLF
TRBV9 | few | ASSVGRAGAMNTEAF
TRBV4-1 | - | ASSQDWGGSPREQY
TRBV6-1 | once | ASSEAILRSNQPQH
TRBV4-2 | - | ASSREQGFGSPLH
TRBV18 | - | ASSQMTGSTDTQY